Listed here are 2 T cell receptor beta chains from one sample, sequenced in a study of T-cell reconstitution after alpha-beta-depleted transplantation in children (dated by TCRdb to 2016 to 2017). Library prep was done by PCR. The reads were generated on an Illumina HiSeq 2500. TCR library preparation used molecular barcoding, with unique molecular identifiers applied to normalize quantification of the TCRbeta repertoire. Using fastp trimming at Q25 and MiXCR clonotype assembly, TCRdb reanalyzed the public sequencing data and kept in-frame beta chains. Every CDR3 protein is listed once, alongside the most common genes and DNA of its rows. This sample holds about 540,000 distinct CDR3 sequences; 18% were observed only once. The leading ten clones occupy more than 2.5% of the sample. The sample here was PBMCs from the stem cell graft donor, taken from the stem cell graft. These receptors were collected from a human donor who donated a stem cell graft to a child with acute lymphoblastic leukemia.

The rearrangement joins TRBV7-2 to TRBJ2-2; D is unresolved. Germline V lookup: CDR1 SGHTA, CDR2 FQGNSA. This CDR3 comprises 15 residues. Trimming cost V 4 bases and J 5 bases, with 14 bases left between them. DNA for the CDR3: TGTGCCAGCAGCTCATGGGGTCCCGGGACCGGGGAGCTGTTTTTT. Amino acids: CASSSWGPGTGELFF.

This clonotype has a handful of counts. This chain connects TRBV5-1 to TRBJ1-1; 8 nucleotides line up with TRBD1. Per the germline V gene, CDR1 is SGHRS and CDR2 is YFSETQ. V lost 4 bases and J lost 0; bases outside the gene matches: 5. This CDR3 is built from 15 residues. CDR3 protein: CASSPTGAMNTEAFF. The CDR3 bases are TGCGCCAGCAGCCCGACAGGGGCGATGAACACTGAAGCTTTCTTT.